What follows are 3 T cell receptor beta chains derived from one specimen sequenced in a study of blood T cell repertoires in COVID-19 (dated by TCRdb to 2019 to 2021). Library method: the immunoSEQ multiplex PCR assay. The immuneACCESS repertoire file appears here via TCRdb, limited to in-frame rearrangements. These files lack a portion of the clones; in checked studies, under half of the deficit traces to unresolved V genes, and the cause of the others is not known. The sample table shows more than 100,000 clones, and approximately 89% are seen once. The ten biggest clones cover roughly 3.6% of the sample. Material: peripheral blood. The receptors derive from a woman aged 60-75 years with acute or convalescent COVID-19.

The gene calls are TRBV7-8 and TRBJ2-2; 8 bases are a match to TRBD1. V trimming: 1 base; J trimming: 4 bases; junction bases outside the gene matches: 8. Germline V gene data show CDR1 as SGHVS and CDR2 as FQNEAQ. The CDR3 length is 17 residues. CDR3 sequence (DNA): TGTGCCAGCAGCTTAGTACTGACAGGGGCGGGCACCGGGGAGCTGTTTTTT. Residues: CASSLVLTGAGTGELFF.

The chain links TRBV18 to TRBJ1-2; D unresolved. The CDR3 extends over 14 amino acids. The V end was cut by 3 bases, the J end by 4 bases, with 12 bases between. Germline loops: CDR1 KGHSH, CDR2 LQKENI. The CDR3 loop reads CASSPRDIFYGYTF. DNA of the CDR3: TGTGCCAGCTCACCCCGGGATATCTTCTATGGCTACACCTTC.

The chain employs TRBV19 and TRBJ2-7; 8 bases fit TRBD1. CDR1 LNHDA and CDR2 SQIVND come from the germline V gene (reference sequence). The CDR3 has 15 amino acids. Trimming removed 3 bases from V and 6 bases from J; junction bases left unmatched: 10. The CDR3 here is CASSMGWDRSGEQYF. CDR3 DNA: TGTGCCAGTAGTATGGGTTGGGACAGGTCTGGCGAGCAGTACTTC.